A single sample gave rise to the 28 T cell receptor beta chains below, sequenced in a study of low-dose radiotherapy and immunotherapy resistance in tumors. Time point denoted: after trial treatment. Indicated treatment: LDRT plus nivolumab, ipilimumab, low-dose cyclophosphamide and aspirin (RACIN trial). cDNA synthesis used a TRAV/TRBV-specific primer set for both chains. Both a constant-region primer and a V-primer adapter served to amplify TCRs across roughly 20 PCR cycles. Each CDR3 protein gets one entry after TCRdb re-called the reads with MiXCR. The sample has approximately 100,000 distinct CDR3 sequences, less than 25% seen once. The sample in question was PBMCs, obtained after low-dose radiotherapy plus immunotherapy. These TCRs come from a male donor with prostate cancer.

This clonotype was found many times. This rearrangement joins TRBV7-8 to TRBJ2-5; possibly TRBD2 for D (6 bases). In germline, CDR1 is SGHVS, CDR2 FQNEAQ. Trimming left V 2 bases short and J 4 bases short, with 11 bases between. CDR3 length equals 14 residues. The CDR3 is CASSLWGSGETQYF. For the CDR3, the DNA is TGTGCCAGCAGCTTATGGGGTAGCGGAGAGACCCAGTACTTC.

This clonotype was counted between two and nine times. The chain combines TRBV19 with TRBJ1-5; TRBD1 matches 8 bases. The CDR3 extends over 14 amino acids. Germline V gene lookup returns CDR1 LNHDA and CDR2 SQIVND (reference sequence). Trimming removed 4 bases from V and 7 bases from J; junction bases left unmatched: 6. The CDR3 sequence is CASSTQGAGQPQHF. CDR3 nucleotides: TGTGCCAGTAGTACCCAGGGGGCGGGACAGCCCCAGCATTTT. The full variable domain, with the rest looked up from reference TRBV19 and TRBJ1-5, is DGGITQSPKYLFRKEGQNVTLSCEQNLNHDAMYWYRQDPGQGLRLIYYSQIVNDFQKGDIAEGYSVSREKKESFPLTVTSAQKNPTAFYLCASSTQGAGQPQHFGDGTRLSIL.

This clonotype was seen many times. This chain joins TRBV7-2 and TRBJ2-5; unclear D gene. Germline CDR1 and CDR2: SGHTA and FQGNSA. The length of the CDR3 is 13 residues. The germline V and J ends were trimmed by 3 bases and 2 bases, with 7 bases remaining between them. The CDR3 sequence: CASSLLGQETQYF. The CDR3 DNA sequence: TGTGCCAGCAGCTTGCTGGGACAAGAGACCCAGTACTTC.

Ten or more counts support this clonotype. The chain's CDR3 is CASSPYRSSYNEQFF. In nucleotides, the CDR3 is TGTGCCAGCAGCCCTTACAGGAGCTCCTACAATGAGCAGTTCTTC. V and J are TRBV11-1 and TRBJ2-1, with D possibly matching TRBD1 (5 bases). The V end lost 5 bases, the J end lost 0 bases, and 11 bases lay between the germline ends. The germline gives CDR1 SGHAT, CDR2 FQDESV (reference sequence). The CDR3 totals 15 residues.

This clonotype has at least ten counts. The DNA for the CDR3 is TGTGCCAGCAGCCAAACAAGGGGTTTGGGCCAAGAGACCCAGTACTTC. Protein: CASSQTRGLGQETQYF. The chain joins TRBV11-1 to TRBJ2-5; TRBD1 is a possible D gene (5 bases). In germline, CDR1 is SGHAT, CDR2 FQDESV (reference sequence). This CDR3 spans 16 amino acids. The V and J ends lost 5 bases and 1 base respectively, with 17 bases between them.

The CDR3 sequence is CASSPRRDSDRETQYF. The CDR3 region has the DNA TGTGCCAGCAGTCCCCGCCGGGACAGCGATAGGGAGACCCAGTACTTC. The rearrangement links TRBV6-2 or TRBV6-3 to TRBJ2-5; 7 nucleotides align to TRBD1. The CDR3 contains 16 residues. Germline lookup yields CDR1 MNHEY and CDR2 SVGEGT. J gave up 5 bases and V 5 bases, and 14 bases lay outside the gene matches.

This clonotype was detected ten times or more. The chain carries TRBV4-1 and TRBJ1-1; D unresolved. Trimming shortened V by 4 bases and J by 2 bases, and 11 bases separated the two germline ends. CDR1 is MGHRA, CDR2 YSYEKL, per germline. The CDR3 runs 14 residues. The CDR3 reads CASSPLDFNTEAFF. The DNA for the CDR3 is TGCGCCAGCAGCCCTTTGGATTTTAACACTGAAGCTTTCTTT.

This clonotype has at least ten counts. J is TRBJ1-1 and V is TRBV5-1; 7 nucleotides align to TRBD1. The germline V gene encodes CDR1 SGHRS and CDR2 YFSETQ. After removal of 5 bases from V and 7 bases from J, the junction contained 14 bases not matched to a gene. The CDR3 is made up of 15 amino acids. The CDR3 DNA follows: TGCGCCAGCAGGACACCCGACAGGGCTGAAGTTGAAGCTTTCTTT. This codes for CASRTPDRAEVEAFF.

This clonotype showed up many times. The J gene is TRBJ1-5, the V gene TRBV3-1; 7 nucleotides align to TRBD1. There are 16 residues in the CDR3. CDR1 and CDR2 from the germline V gene are LGHDT and YNNKEL (reference sequence). After removal of 4 bases from V and 0 bases from J, the junction contained 6 bases not matched to a gene. CDR3 amino acids: CASSLGTEASNQPQHF. CDR3 DNA sequence: TGTGCCAGCAGCCTGGGGACAGAAGCTAGCAATCAGCCCCAGCATTTT.

This sequence joins TRBV11-3 and TRBJ2-2; D is possibly TRBD1 (7 bases). CDR1 SGHNT and CDR2 YENEEA come from the germline V gene. The V and J ends lost 1 base and 15 bases respectively, with 30 bases between them. The CDR3 is 18 amino acids. The chain's CDR3 is CASSLGGGTANTGELLFF. CDR3 nucleotides: TGTGCCAGCAGCTTAGGTGGGGGGACAGCAAACACCGGGGAGCTGTTGTTTTTT.

This clonotype was seen repeatedly, ten times or more. The J gene is TRBJ2-1, the V gene TRBV6-5; 7 bases line up with TRBD2. The trim removed 5 bases at V and 4 bases at J, leaving 5 bases unmatched. The germline V gene encodes CDR1 MNHEY and CDR2 SVGAGI. CDR3 size: 14 residues. The CDR3 protein is CASSGRGGYNEQFF. The CDR3 bases are TGTGCCAGCAGTGGCCGCGGGGGTTACAATGAGCAGTTCTTC.

This clonotype appeared once. This rearrangement joins TRBV12-3 or TRBV12-4 to TRBJ2-7; a possible D gene is TRBD1 (6 bases). V was trimmed by 5 bases and J by 3 bases, leaving 8 bases between them. This CDR3 is 12 amino acids long. CDR3: CASSQGHYEQYF. CDR3 DNA: TGTGCCAGCAGTCAGGGGCACTACGAGCAGTACTTC.

The table lists this clonotype with many counts. V gene TRBV3-1 combines with J gene TRBJ2-1; D ambiguous. Germline V gene sequence: CDR1 LGHDT, CDR2 YNNKEL (reference sequence). CDR3 length: 13 residues. V was trimmed by 0 bases and J by 9 bases, leaving 9 bases between them. The CDR3 DNA reads as TGTGCCAGCAGCCAAGATAGGATGAGTGAGCAGTTCTTC. Protein sequence: CASSQDRMSEQFF.

For this clonotype: One base separates it from a far larger clone, so it is likely a read error. The V call is TRBV6-2 or TRBV6-3, the J call TRBJ2-1; tentative D call: TRBD2 (6 bases). The CDR3 length is 12 residues. Trimming cost V 4 bases and J 13 bases, with 14 bases left between them. Germline CDR1 reads MNHEY; CDR2 reads SVGEGT. CDR3 sequence: CASSWRGKTQFF. For the CDR3, the DNA is TGTGCCAGCAGTTGGAGGGGAAAGACCCAGTTCTTC.

This clonotype was picked up many times. The gene calls are TRBV7-6 and TRBJ2-2; D uncertain. Germline lookup yields CDR1 SGHVS and CDR2 FNYEAQ. The CDR3 length is 12 residues. V gave up 7 bases and J gave up 3 bases, with 6 bases separating them. The CDR3 region has the DNA TGTGCCAGCACCCCAGACACCGGGGAGCTGTTTTTT. This sequence encodes CASTPDTGELFF.

This clonotype has just one count. A far larger clone differs by one base, so this is likely a read error. The chain recombines TRBV9 with TRBJ2-1, with D tentatively TRBD2 (5 bases). Germline V CDR1 and CDR2: SGDLS, YYNGEE. V shed 0 bases and J shed 10 bases, with 14 bases lying between them. The CDR3 contains 14 residues. The CDR3 bases are TGTGCCAGCAGCGTAGGGGGAGCCTCCTACGAGCAGTTCTTC. Residues: CASSVGGASYEQFF.

This clonotype was counted many times. This chain links TRBV12-3 or TRBV12-4 with TRBJ1-6; no clear D. Trimming stripped 6 bases from V and 7 bases from J, with 13 bases between. The CDR3 length is 14 residues. Written as DNA, the CDR3 is TGTGCCAGCAGCCCGACTAGAGGCAATTCACCCCTCCACTTT. This codes for CASSPTRGNSPLHF.

This clonotype was detected ten times or more. The gene calls are TRBV6-5 and TRBJ2-3; 11 nucleotides agree with TRBD2. Germline V gene data show CDR1 as MNHEY and CDR2 as SVGAGI. CDR3 size: 15 residues. Trimming cost V 6 bases and J 2 bases; bases outside gene matches: 4. The CDR3 coding sequence is TGTGCCAGCAGACTAGCGGGGGAGTTCACAGATACGCAGTATTTT. It specifies CASRLAGEFTDTQYF.

In its sample, this clonotype was seen many times. The gene calls are TRBV21-1 and TRBJ2-2; the table's D call of TRBD1 was not tested on the DNA. TRBV21-1 is flagged as a pseudogene. This CDR3 region has 19 residues. Here the CDR3 DNA reads TGTGCCAGCAGCAAACCCTCCCCGGGGACAGGGGGCTCCACCGGGGAGCTGTTTTTT. This translates into CASSKPSPGTGGSTGELFF.

V is TRBV28 and J is TRBJ2-7; TRBD1 matches 9 bases. Losses at the gene ends were 6 bases for V and 4 bases for J; bases not matched to a gene: 10. Germline assignment: CDR1 MDHEN and CDR2 SYDVKM. This CDR3 is built from 15 residues. In nucleotides, the CDR3 is TGTGCCAGCAGGACAGAGTCGACAGGGGGATACGAGCAGTACTTC. This translates into CASRTESTGGYEQYF.

As concerns this clonotype: A read error likely explains this, since a far larger clone differs by one base. The chain employs TRBV28 and TRBJ2-1, with 8 bases fitting TRBD1. From germline, CDR1 is MDHEN and CDR2 SYDVKM. This CDR3 has 13 residues. The trim removed 4 bases at V and 10 bases at J, leaving 6 bases unmatched. The CDR3 loop is CASSYRGKGEQFF. CDR3 sequence (DNA): TGTGCCAGCAGTTACAGGGGGAAGGGGGAGCAGTTCTTC.

This clonotype has at least ten counts. V usage is TRBV20-1 and J usage is TRBJ1-1; no firm D call. The germline CDR1 and CDR2 sequences are DFQATT and SNEGSKA (reference sequence). This CDR3 spans 14 amino acids. V shed 3 bases and J shed 5 bases, with 16 bases lying between them. Here the CDR3 reads CSARLLGMITEAFF. The CDR3 nucleotides are TGCAGTGCTAGGTTGTTGGGAATGATAACTGAAGCTTTCTTT.

This sequence joins TRBV14 and TRBJ2-2; a weak D match, TRBD1 (6 bases). Trimming removed 4 bases at V and 7 bases at J, with 10 bases between. In germline, CDR1 is SGHDN, CDR2 FVKESK. This CDR3 spans 13 amino acids. CDR3 DNA: TGTGCCAGCAGCCCACAGGGATTCGGGGAGCTGTTTTTT. Translated: CASSPQGFGELFF.

As concerns this clonotype: A far larger clone is one base from this, pointing to a likely read error. This chain connects TRBV5-4 to TRBJ2-1; tentatively, D is TRBD2 (6 bases). The CDR3 spans 13 residues. Germline V gene data show CDR1 as SGHNT and CDR2 as YYREEE (reference sequence). This chain's CDR3 is CASSLTSNNEQFF. CDR3 DNA sequence: TGTGCCAGCAGCTTGACTAGCAACAACGAGCAGTTCTTC. Based on the CDR3 plus reference TRBV5-4 and TRBJ2-1, the full variable domain is ETGVTQSPTHLIKTRGQQVTLRCSSQSGHNTVSWYQQALGQGPQFIFQYYREEENGRGNFPPRFSGLQFPNYSSELNVNALELDDSALYLCASSLTSNNEQFFGPGTRLTVL.

On this clonotype: With a far larger clone one base away, a read error is the likely cause. The rearrangement uses TRBV5-3 and TRBJ1-2, with D possibly matching TRBD1 (6 bases). TRBV5-3 is recorded as an ORF, its role being uncertain. This CDR3 contains 15 residues. CDR3 sequence: CASSLGGQSNHGYTF. CDR3 sequence (DNA): TGTGCCAGCAGCTTGGGTGGACAGAGTAACCATGGCTACACCTTC.

This clonotype was counted ten times or more. The J gene is TRBJ1-5, the V gene TRBV7-8; tentative D call: TRBD1 (5 bases). The V end lost 2 bases, the J end lost 2 bases, and 13 bases lay between the germline ends. CDR1 and CDR2 (germline): SGHVS, FQNEAQ. CDR3 length equals 16 residues. In DNA form, the CDR3 reads TGTGCCAGCAGCTTAACAGCGACCAGGGGCAATCAGCCCCAGCATTTT. Amino acids: CASSLTATRGNQPQHF.

This chain connects TRBV5-1 to TRBJ2-3; D assignment may be TRBD1 or TRBD2 (6 bases each). The CDR3 extends over 16 amino acids. From germline, CDR1 is SGHRS and CDR2 YFSETQ. V lost 8 bases and J lost 0, with 19 bases in between. As DNA, the CDR3 is TGCGCCAGTGCTAACTCGGGGGCCCCTAGCACAGATACGCAGTATTTT. It encodes CASANSGAPSTDTQYF.

The chain uses TRBV20-1 and TRBJ1-1; D not resolved. The CDR3 is made up of 14 amino acids. Germline V gene lookup returns CDR1 DFQATT and CDR2 SNEGSKA (reference sequence). The germline V and J ends were trimmed by 0 bases and 4 bases, with 12 bases remaining between them. The CDR3 loop reads CSARDRPSGTEAFF. The CDR3, as DNA: TGCAGTGCTAGAGATAGGCCGAGCGGCACTGAAGCTTTCTTT.